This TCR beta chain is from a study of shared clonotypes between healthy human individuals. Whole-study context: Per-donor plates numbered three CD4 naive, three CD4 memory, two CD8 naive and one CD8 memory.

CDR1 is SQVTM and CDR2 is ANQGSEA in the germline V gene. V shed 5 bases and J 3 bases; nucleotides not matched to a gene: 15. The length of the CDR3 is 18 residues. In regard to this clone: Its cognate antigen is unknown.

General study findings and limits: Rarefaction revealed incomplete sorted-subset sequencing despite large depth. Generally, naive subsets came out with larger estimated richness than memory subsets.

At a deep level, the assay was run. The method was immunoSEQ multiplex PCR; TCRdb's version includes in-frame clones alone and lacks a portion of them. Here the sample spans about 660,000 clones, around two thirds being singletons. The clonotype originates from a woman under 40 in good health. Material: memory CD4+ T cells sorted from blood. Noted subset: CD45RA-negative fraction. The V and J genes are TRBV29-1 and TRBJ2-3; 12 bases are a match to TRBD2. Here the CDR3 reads CSVKHLAGGPSETDTQYF. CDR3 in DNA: TGCAGCGTTAAACATCTAGCGGGAGGGCCATCCGAGACAGATACGCAGTATTTT.